The next 18 T cell receptor beta chains were all read from a single sample in a study of beta chain features in type 1 diabetes. The study reverse transcribed the entire isolated RNA, so it sequenced expressed TCRB transcripts. Clones were sequenced by immunoSEQ multiplex PCR, and TCRdb holds only the in-frame ones, with some missing. The sample holds 350,000 to 400,000 clones, approximately 15% seen once. Sample: naive CD4+ T cells from blood. Receptors originate from a woman aged 18-29 years in good health.

V and J are TRBV7-9 and TRBJ2-3, with 13 bases lining up with TRBD2. The germline gives CDR1 SEHNR, CDR2 FQNEAQ (reference sequence). V shed 5 bases and J 14 bases; nucleotides not matched to a gene: 7. CDR3 size: 13 residues. The CDR3 DNA follows: TGTGCCAGCAGCACCGGACTAGCGGGAGCTCCGTATTTT. It translates to CASSTGLAGAPYF.

V gene TRBV29-1 combines with J gene TRBJ2-5; TRBD1 matches 8 bases. V lost 6 bases to trimming and J lost 4 bases; unmatched junction nucleotides: 4. CDR3 length: 12 residues. In germline, CDR1 is SQVTM, CDR2 ANQGSEA. CDR3: CSVRTGPETQYF. In DNA form, the CDR3 reads TGCAGCGTCAGGACAGGGCCAGAGACCCAGTACTTC.

This clone was found a few times. The chain recombines TRBV5-1 with TRBJ2-7; 8 nucleotides match TRBD2. Germline V gene data show CDR1 as SGHRS and CDR2 as YFSETQ. Unmatched junction bases numbered 6, after V lost 0 bases and J lost 1 base. This CDR3 has 16 residues. The DNA for the CDR3 is TGCGCCAGCAGCTTGGGGGCTAGCGGGCGATCCTACGAGCAGTACTTC. Translating it yields CASSLGASGRSYEQYF.

This clone was detected only a few times. The chain uses TRBV4-1 and TRBJ2-1; 12 positions agree with TRBD2. Germline V gene sequence: CDR1 MGHRA, CDR2 YSYEKL. This CDR3 region has 18 residues. V lost 4 bases to trimming and J lost 0 bases; unmatched junction nucleotides: 7. The CDR3 sequence: CASSRGLAGFSSYNEQFF. DNA of the CDR3: TGCGCCAGCAGCCGCGGACTAGCGGGATTTAGCTCCTACAATGAGCAGTTCTTC.

The gene calls are TRBV25-1 and TRBJ2-1, with 9 bases identical to TRBD1. CDR3 length equals 16 residues. After removal of 5 bases from V and 8 bases from J, the junction contained 13 bases not matched to a gene. Germline V gene sequence: CDR1 MGHDK, CDR2 SYGVNS. CDR3 amino acids: CASSHTGTGLVYEQFF. In nucleotides, the CDR3 is TGTGCCAGCAGTCACACCGGGACAGGGTTGGTCTATGAGCAGTTCTTC.

This clone has more than one count but fewer than ten. This chain joins TRBV19 and TRBJ2-3, with 9 positions matching TRBD2. Germline loops: CDR1 LNHDA, CDR2 SQIVND (reference sequence). The CDR3 is made up of 14 amino acids. The junction had 6 bases not matched to a gene; V was cut back by 6 bases and J by 5 bases. CDR3 DNA sequence: TGTGCCAGTAGGCTAGCGGGAAGGAAAGATACGCAGTATTTT. Translation gives CASRLAGRKDTQYF.

Regarding this clone: Sequence at one end of the junction differs from germline and may be a read error. CDR3 in amino acids: CAPSYNEQFF. CDR3 bases: TGTGCGCCATCCTACAATGAGCAGTTCTTC. The V call is TRBV20-1, the J call TRBJ2-1, with D uncertain. Germline CDR1 reads DFQATT; CDR2 reads SNEGSKA (reference sequence). The CDR3 runs to 10 residues.

This clone showed up just a few times. The DNA of the CDR3 is TGTGCCAGCAGTCAGACAGGGTACACTGAAGCTTTCTTT. Translation gives CASSQTGYTEAFF. This chain links TRBV27 with TRBJ1-1; TRBD1 matches at 7 bases. The CDR3 is 13 residues long. From germline, CDR1 is MNHEY and CDR2 SMNVEV (reference sequence). After removal of 5 bases from V and 3 bases from J, the junction contained 3 bases not matched to a gene.

This clone turned up a few times. The chain couples TRBV27 to TRBJ2-1; no firm D call. The germline gives CDR1 MNHEY, CDR2 SMNVEV (reference sequence). The V gene lost 6 bases and the J gene lost 7 bases, with 10 bases spanning the gap. This CDR3 comprises 12 residues. The CDR3 DNA follows: TGTGCCAGCAGGTACCGCGGAAATGAGCAGTTCTTC. This translates into CASRYRGNEQFF.

A few counts support this clone. This chain links TRBV5-1 with TRBJ1-2, with TRBD1 matching over 9 bases. The germline gives CDR1 SGHRS, CDR2 YFSETQ. V shed 0 bases, J shed 7 bases, and the junction held 4 bases outside the gene matches. This CDR3 contains 14 residues. CDR3 region: CASSLGDRAAGYTF. The CDR3 nucleotides read TGCGCCAGCAGCTTGGGGGACAGGGCTGCTGGCTACACCTTC.

The DNA for the CDR3 is TGCAGCGCCGACAAGGGGGCAAGCGACACTGAAGCTTTCTTT. Its protein product is CSADKGASDTEAFF. The chain recombines TRBV29-1 with TRBJ1-1; TRBD1 matches 7 bases. This CDR3 comprises 14 residues. With 7 bases clipped from V and 3 bases from J, the junction kept 11 bases outside the gene matches. Germline V gives CDR1 SQVTM, CDR2 ANQGSEA.

The chain carries TRBV29-1 and TRBJ2-3, with D unresolved. Germline V gives CDR1 SQVTM, CDR2 ANQGSEA. The CDR3 extends over 13 amino acids. Deletions cut 4 bases from V and 10 bases from J, with 18 bases between. Here the CDR3 DNA reads TGCAGCGTTGTCGGTTTGTTCGGAGAGGCGCAGTATTTT. The encoded protein is CSVVGLFGEAQYF.

The rearrangement joins TRBV4-3 to TRBJ1-1; tentative D call: TRBD1 (6 bases). The CDR3 is 13 residues long. Per germline, CDR1 LGHNA and CDR2 YSLEER. Trimming left V 0 bases short and J 6 bases short, with 8 bases between. The CDR3: CASSQDRGAEAFF. CDR3 sequence (DNA): TGCGCCAGCAGCCAAGACAGGGGTGCTGAAGCTTTCTTT.

This CDR3 is CASTGARSSYNEQFF. CDR3 DNA sequence: TGTGCCTCGACAGGGGCTCGGTCGTCCTACAATGAGCAGTTCTTC. V usage is TRBV30 and J usage is TRBJ2-1, with TRBD1 matching over 8 bases. The CDR3 spans 15 residues. Germline V gives CDR1 GTSNPN, CDR2 SVGIG (reference sequence). J was trimmed by 1 base and V by 7 bases; bases with no gene match: 9.

V is TRBV10-3 and J is TRBJ2-3; tentatively, D is TRBD2 (6 bases). The CDR3 totals 14 residues. The germline V and J ends were trimmed by 3 bases and 6 bases, with 13 bases remaining between them. CDR1 and CDR2 (germline): ENHRY, SYGVKD. CDR3 amino acids: CAISDPGREDTQYF. The DNA of the CDR3 is TGTGCCATCAGTGATCCGGGACGGGAGGATACGCAGTATTTT.

The V and J genes are TRBV29-1 and TRBJ1-1; a weak D match, TRBD1 (5 bases). The CDR3 covers 12 residues. Germline CDR1 is SQVTM and CDR2 is ANQGSEA. V dropped 4 bases and J dropped 0 bases, with 6 bases sitting between them. The CDR3 is CSVVRVNTEAFF. Here the CDR3 DNA reads TGCAGCGTTGTCAGGGTGAACACTGAAGCTTTCTTT.

A few counts support this clone. The chain joins TRBV27 to TRBJ2-7, with D perhaps matching TRBD2 (6 bases). The CDR3 sequence is 15 residues long. CDR1 and CDR2 (germline): MNHEY, SMNVEV (reference sequence). V gave up 6 bases and J gave up 4 bases, with 19 bases separating them. CDR3 nucleotides: TGTGCCAGCAGCCGGCCAGGAGTAGCGGCTTACGAGCAGTACTTC. It yields the protein CASSRPGVAAYEQYF.

V usage is TRBV7-8 and J usage is TRBJ2-3, with 9 bases matching TRBD2. Germline values: CDR1 SGHVS, CDR2 FQNEAQ. V lost 7 bases to trimming and J lost 1 base; unmatched junction nucleotides: 3. The CDR3 length is 14 residues. CDR3 sequence reads: CASNQREGTDTQYF. For the CDR3, the DNA is TGTGCCAGCAACCAGCGGGAGGGCACAGATACGCAGTATTTT. Variable domain in full (rest from reference TRBV7-8 and TRBJ2-3): GAGVSQSPRYKVAKRGQDVALRCDPISGHVSLFWYQQALGQGPEFLTYFQNEAQLDKSGLPSDRFFAERPEGSVSTLKIQRTQQEDSAVYLCASNQREGTDTQYFGPGTRLTVL.